The clone carrying this T cell receptor (beta chain) was observed a few times. What it recognizes is unknown. CDR3 length equals 15 residues. Germline V gene sequence: CDR1 KGHDR, CDR2 SFDVKD. V was pared by 1 base and J by 1 base, with 1 base of the junction left unmatched. The data stem from a study of brain metastases from non-small cell lung cancer. Study-wide points: Brain metastases shared most TCR repertoire with primaries, with sparse T cells.

Assay: immunoSEQ multiplex PCR; the TCRdb copy retains only in-frame clones and omits some. The table lists several thousand clones, roughly 85% of them singletons. V is TRBV24-1 and J is TRBJ2-5; 8 bases align to TRBD1. The material sequenced was primary lung tumor tissue. This sequence was found in a donor at least 40 years old with non-small cell lung cancer. The CDR3 DNA reads TGTGCCACCAGTGATTTTGGACAGGGCCAAGAGACCCAGTACTTC. The encoded protein is CATSDFGQGQETQYF.